This TCR beta chain was documented in a study of T cells after yellow fever vaccination. The CDR3 runs to 11 residues. Germline V gives CDR1 SGDLS, CDR2 YYNGEE. Trimming cost V 3 bases and J 8 bases, with 8 bases left between them. TCRdb independently ran MiXCR on the 5' RACE reads; one entry per CDR3 protein. Among 300,000 or so distinct CDR3 sequences, 6.5% to 8.5% were seen once, and the ten largest hold 15% to 20%. The TCR was taken from a man younger than 30 who received the YFV17D yellow fever vaccine. The chain has TRBV9 and TRBJ1-2, with D possibly TRBD1 on 5 matching bases. Here the sequenced sample was PBMCs, taken about 41 days after the first yellow fever vaccination. The CDR3 reads CASSAQGGYTF. The CDR3 nucleotides read TGTGCCAGCAGCGCGCAGGGAGGCTACACCTTC.